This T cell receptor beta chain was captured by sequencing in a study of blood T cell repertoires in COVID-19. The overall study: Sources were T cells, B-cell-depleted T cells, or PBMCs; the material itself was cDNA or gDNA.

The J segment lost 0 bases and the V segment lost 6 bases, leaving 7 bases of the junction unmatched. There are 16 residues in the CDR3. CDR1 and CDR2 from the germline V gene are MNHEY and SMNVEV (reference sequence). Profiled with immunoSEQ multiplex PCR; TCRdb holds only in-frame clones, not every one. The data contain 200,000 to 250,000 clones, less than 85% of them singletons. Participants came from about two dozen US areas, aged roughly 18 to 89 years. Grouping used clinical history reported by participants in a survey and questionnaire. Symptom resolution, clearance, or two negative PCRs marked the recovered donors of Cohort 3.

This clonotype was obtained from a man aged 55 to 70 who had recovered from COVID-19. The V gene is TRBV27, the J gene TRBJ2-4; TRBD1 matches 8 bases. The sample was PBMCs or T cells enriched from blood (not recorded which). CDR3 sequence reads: CASSRQGSGAKNIQYF. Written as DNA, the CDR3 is TGTGCCAGCAGCCGACAGGGGTCGGGAGCCAAAAACATTCAGTACTTC.